This is a list of T cell receptor beta chains from one sample in a study of vaccination and CD4 T cells after COVID-19. Via MiXCR, TCRdb re-called the PCR reads, giving one row per CDR3 protein. The table has some 29,000 distinct CDR3 sequences, 50% seen once. The sample was CD4+ T cells from blood, taken about 7 months after SARS-CoV-2 vaccination. The receptor set was obtained from a human donor who had recovered from COVID-19. Both conserved end residues are part of each CDR3. The D gene is left open where the match is weak. Clone size is given for some rows only: seen once, a few or many times, or a class if the clone is expanded.

J: TRBJ1-1
V: TRBV27
size: few
D: -
CDR3: CASSYALGTEAFF
DNA: TGTGCCAGCAGTTACGCATTGGGGACTGAAGCTTTCTTT

J: TRBJ1-6
V: TRBV6-2/TRBV6-3
size: -
D: -
CDR3: CASSQYGTSLNSPLHF
DNA: TGTGCCAGCAGTCAATACGGGACGTCCCTCAATTCACCCCTCCACTTT

J: TRBJ1-2
V: TRBV5-5
size: -
D: TRBD1
CDR3: CASSWTGEGDGYTF
DNA: TGTGCCAGCAGCTGGACAGGAGAAGGGGATGGCTACACCTTC

J: TRBJ2-5
V: TRBV6-1
size: few
D: TRBD1
CDR3: CASSSGQGTETQYF
DNA: TGTGCCAGCAGTAGCGGACAGGGTACAGAGACCCAGTACTTC

J: TRBJ1-2
V: TRBV5-8
size: -
D: TRBD1
CDR3: CASSSQGGAMGYTF
DNA: TGTGCCAGCAGCTCCCAGGGGGGGGCGATGGGCTACACCTTC

J: TRBJ2-1
V: TRBV7-6
size: once
D: -
CDR3: CASSFRAGHNEQFF
DNA: TGTGCCAGCAGCTTTCGAGCGGGCCACAATGAGCAGTTCTTC

J: TRBJ2-7
V: TRBV6-1
size: -
D: -
CDR3: CASGFEQYF
DNA: TGTGCCAGCGGATTCGAGCAGTACTTC

J: TRBJ1-5
V: TRBV19
size: -
D: -
CDR3: CASRDWDYSNQPQHF
DNA: TGTGCCAGTAGAGACTGGGACTATAGCAATCAGCCCCAGCATTTT

J: TRBJ1-2
V: TRBV20-1
size: few
D: -
CDR3: CSAEGHEGYTF
DNA: TGCAGTGCGGAAGGACACGAAGGCTACACCTTC

J: TRBJ1-2
V: TRBV20-1
size: -
D: -
CDR3: CSARRIANYGYTF
DNA: TGCAGTGCTAGGCGTATAGCTAACTATGGCTACACCTTC

J: TRBJ2-5
V: TRBV10-3
size: -
D: -
CDR3: CAISGTARETQYF
DNA: TGTGCCATCAGTGGTACGGCTAGGGAGACCCAGTACTTC

J: TRBJ2-1
V: TRBV20-1
size: -
D: -
CDR3: CSAAGGGEAQFF
DNA: TGCAGTGCTGCAGGAGGTGGGGAAGCGCAGTTCTTC

J: TRBJ2-7
V: TRBV7-9
size: once
D: -
CDR3: CASSAGVEQYF
DNA: TGTGCCAGCAGCGCGGGCGTCGAGCAGTACTTC

J: TRBJ2-7
V: TRBV27
size: -
D: -
CDR3: CASSLSSYEQYF
DNA: TGTGCCAGCAGTTTAAGCTCCTACGAGCAGTACTTC

J: TRBJ1-6
V: TRBV6-4
size: -
D: -
CDR3: CASRDQQLSSPLHF
DNA: TGTGCCAGCCGAGACCAACAACTCTCTTCACCCCTCCACTTT

J: TRBJ2-3
V: TRBV7-9
size: -
D: -
CDR3: CASSQWLGAADTQYF
DNA: TGTGCCAGCAGCCAATGGTTGGGAGCTGCAGATACGCAGTATTTT

J: TRBJ2-2
V: TRBV6-2/TRBV6-3
size: -
D: TRBD1
CDR3: CASSRTGENTGELFF
DNA: TGTGCCAGCAGTAGGACAGGGGAGAACACCGGGGAGCTGTTTTTT

J: TRBJ2-7
V: TRBV20-1
size: medium-sized
D: -
CDR3: CSARDLGPQGPTYEQYF
DNA: TGCAGTGCTAGAGATCTTGGCCCGCAGGGGCCGACCTACGAGCAGTACTTC

J: TRBJ2-3
V: TRBV20-1
size: few
D: -
CDR3: CSASGRDTDTQYF
DNA: TGCAGTGCTAGTGGTCGGGACACAGATACGCAGTATTTT

J: TRBJ2-7
V: TRBV7-2
size: few
D: TRBD1
CDR3: CASSWRTGGAYEQYF
DNA: TGTGCCAGCAGCTGGAGGACAGGGGGCGCCTACGAGCAGTACTTC

J: TRBJ2-7
V: TRBV28
size: few
D: TRBD2
CDR3: CASSLSGLEAYEQYF
DNA: TGTGCCAGCAGTTTATCGGGACTAGAGGCTTACGAGCAGTACTTC

J: TRBJ1-2
V: TRBV29-1
size: -
D: -
CDR3: CSVSQDSLNYGYTF
DNA: TGCAGCGTCAGCCAGGACAGTTTGAACTATGGCTACACCTTC

J: TRBJ2-3
V: TRBV7-3
size: few
D: -
CDR3: CASSFSTGEADTQYF
DNA: TGTGCCAGCAGCTTTTCAACAGGGGAGGCAGATACGCAGTATTTT